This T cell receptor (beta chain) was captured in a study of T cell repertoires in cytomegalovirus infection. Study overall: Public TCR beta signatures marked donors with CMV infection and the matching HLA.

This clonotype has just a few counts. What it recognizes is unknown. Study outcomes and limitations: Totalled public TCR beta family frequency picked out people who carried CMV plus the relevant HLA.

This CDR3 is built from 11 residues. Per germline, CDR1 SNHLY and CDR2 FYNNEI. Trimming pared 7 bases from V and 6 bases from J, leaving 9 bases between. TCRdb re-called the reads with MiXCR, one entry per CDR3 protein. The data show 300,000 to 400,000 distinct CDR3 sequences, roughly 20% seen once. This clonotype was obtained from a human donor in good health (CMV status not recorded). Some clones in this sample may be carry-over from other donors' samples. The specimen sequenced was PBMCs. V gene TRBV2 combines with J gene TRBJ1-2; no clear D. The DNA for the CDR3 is TGTGCCAGCAAAGGGATACATGGCTACACCTTC. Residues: CASKGIHGYTF. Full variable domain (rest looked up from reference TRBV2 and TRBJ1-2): EPEVTQTPSHQVTQMGQEVILRCVPISNHLYFYWYRQILGQKVEFLVSFYNNEISEKSEIFDDQFSVERPDGSNFTLKIRSTKLEDSAMYFCASKGIHGYTFGSGTRLTVV.